This TCR beta chain was sequenced during a study of T cells after yellow fever vaccination. The ends were cut back, 5 bases at V and 6 bases at J, with 24 bases in the middle. The germline gives CDR1 SGHRS, CDR2 YFSETQ. CDR3 length: 17 amino acids. This clonotype occurred many times. TCRdb re-called the 5' RACE reads through MiXCR, storing one row per CDR3 protein. The sample has about 25,000 distinct CDR3 sequences, less than 3.5% seen once. Study-level results: At less than 97% for CD4 and roughly 87% for CD8, most primary-vaccination clones showed up again after the booster.

The J gene is TRBJ2-1, the V gene TRBV5-1; D ambiguous. The starting material was PBMCs, either bulk or a sorted T-cell subset (CD4+, CD8+, memory, or dextramer-sorted; not recorded which), obtained roughly 46 days after the first yellow fever vaccination. The origin of this receptor is a man between 18 and 29 years old who received the YFV17D yellow fever vaccine. The CDR3 DNA reads TGCGCCAGCAGGGCGAGTAGTATCAGGCCCGAAGGCAATGAGCAGTTCTTC. It yields the protein CASRASSIRPEGNEQFF.